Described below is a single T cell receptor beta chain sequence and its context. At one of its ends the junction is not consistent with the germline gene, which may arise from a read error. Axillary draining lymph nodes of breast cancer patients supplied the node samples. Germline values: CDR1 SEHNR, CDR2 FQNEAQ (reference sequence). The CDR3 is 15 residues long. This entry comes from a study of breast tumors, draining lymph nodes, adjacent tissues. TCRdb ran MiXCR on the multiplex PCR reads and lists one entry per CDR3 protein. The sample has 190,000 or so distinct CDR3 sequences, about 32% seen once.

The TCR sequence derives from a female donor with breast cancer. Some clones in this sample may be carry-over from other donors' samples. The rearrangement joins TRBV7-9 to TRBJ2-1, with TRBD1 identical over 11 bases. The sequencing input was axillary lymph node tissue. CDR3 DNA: TGCGCCAGCAGCCGAGGGACAGGGGGTATCGATGAGCAGTTCTTC. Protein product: CASSRGTGGIDEQFF.